Detailed here is one T cell receptor (beta chain). Its antigen is undetermined. V was pared by 6 bases and J by 4 bases, with 15 bases between. CDR3 length: 14 residues. CDR1 and CDR2 from the germline V gene are MDHEN and SYDVKM. The record originates from a study of T cell responses to AZD1222 COVID-19 vaccine. Study in general: Analyses pooled second doses at about 4 or about 12 weeks. General observations from the study: Only five to seven AZD1222 recipients were seropositive at baseline. Close to half of spike-specific TCRs reportedly recognize unmutated variant regions. Donors were largely white British and mainly female; clonal diversity was possibly underestimated.

The table came from immunoSEQ multiplex PCR; TCRdb's copy has only in-frame clones and leaves some out. This sample yields over 95,000 clones, of which approximately 87% are seen a single time; roughly an eighth belongs to the top ten. Here the sequenced sample was peripheral blood, taken on day 0 of AZD1222 vaccination. The clonotype comes from an adult in good health. The rearrangement links TRBV28 to TRBJ1-2; D remains ambiguous. The CDR3 DNA is TGTGCCAGCAGAAACCCCGGGTCCTTCTATGGCTACACCTTC. It translates to CASRNPGSFYGYTF.